The TCR beta chain described here comes from a study of T-cell reconstitution after alpha-beta-depleted transplantation in children. The TCRbeta library incorporated unique molecular identifiers. TCRdb reprocessed the PCR reads via MiXCR and lists one record per CDR3 protein. The table lists 350,000 to 400,000 distinct CDR3 sequences, around 20% of them singletons. This CDR3 comprises 13 residues. V lost 5 bases and J 0 bases, leaving 7 bases between the germline ends. Germline values: CDR1 SGHTA, CDR2 FQGNSA. The sample consisted of PBMCs from the stem cell graft donor, taken from the stem cell graft. The chain has TRBV7-2 and TRBJ1-1; D unresolved. The origin of this receptor is a human donor who donated a stem cell graft to a child with acute myeloid leukemia. In nucleotides, the CDR3 is TGTGCCAGCAGCCACGGAGTGAACACTGAAGCTTTCTTT. It is translated as CASSHGVNTEAFF.